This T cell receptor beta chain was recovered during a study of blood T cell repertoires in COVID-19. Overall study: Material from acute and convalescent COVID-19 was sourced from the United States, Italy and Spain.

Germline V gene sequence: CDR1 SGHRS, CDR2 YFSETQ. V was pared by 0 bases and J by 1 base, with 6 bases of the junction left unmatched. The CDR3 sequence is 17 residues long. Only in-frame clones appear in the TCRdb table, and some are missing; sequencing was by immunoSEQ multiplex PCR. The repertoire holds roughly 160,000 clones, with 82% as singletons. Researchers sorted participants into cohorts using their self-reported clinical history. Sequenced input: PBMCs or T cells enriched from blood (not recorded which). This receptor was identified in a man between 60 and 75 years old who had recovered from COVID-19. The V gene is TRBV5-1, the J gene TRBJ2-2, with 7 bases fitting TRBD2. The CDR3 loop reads CASSLARASGNTGELFF. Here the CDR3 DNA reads TGCGCCAGCAGCTTGGCCAGGGCTAGCGGGAACACCGGGGAGCTGTTTTTT.